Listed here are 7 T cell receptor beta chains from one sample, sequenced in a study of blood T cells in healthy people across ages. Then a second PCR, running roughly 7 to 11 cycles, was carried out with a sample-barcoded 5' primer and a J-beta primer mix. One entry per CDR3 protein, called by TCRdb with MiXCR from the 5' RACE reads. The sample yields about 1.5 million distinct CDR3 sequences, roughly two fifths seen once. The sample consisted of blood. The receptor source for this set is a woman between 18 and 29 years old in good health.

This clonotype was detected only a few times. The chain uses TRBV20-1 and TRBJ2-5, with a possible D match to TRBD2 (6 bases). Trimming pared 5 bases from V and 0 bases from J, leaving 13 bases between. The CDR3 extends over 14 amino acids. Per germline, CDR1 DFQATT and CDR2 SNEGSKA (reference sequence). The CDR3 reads CSAPIGTYQETQYF. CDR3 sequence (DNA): TGCAGTGCTCCAATCGGGACTTACCAAGAGACCCAGTACTTC.

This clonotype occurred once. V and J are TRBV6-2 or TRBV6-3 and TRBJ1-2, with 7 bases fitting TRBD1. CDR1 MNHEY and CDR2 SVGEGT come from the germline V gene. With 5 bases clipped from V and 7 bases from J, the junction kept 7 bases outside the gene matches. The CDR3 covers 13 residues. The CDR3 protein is CASSVLKGAGYTF. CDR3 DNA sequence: TGTGCCAGCAGTGTTTTAAAGGGGGCTGGCTACACCTTC.

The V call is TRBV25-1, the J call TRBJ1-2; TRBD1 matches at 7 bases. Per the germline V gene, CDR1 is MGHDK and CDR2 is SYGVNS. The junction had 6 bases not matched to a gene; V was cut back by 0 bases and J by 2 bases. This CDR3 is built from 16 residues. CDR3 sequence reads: CASSEYTVQGNYGYTF. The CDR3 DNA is TGTGCCAGCAGTGAATATACAGTACAGGGGAACTATGGCTACACCTTC.

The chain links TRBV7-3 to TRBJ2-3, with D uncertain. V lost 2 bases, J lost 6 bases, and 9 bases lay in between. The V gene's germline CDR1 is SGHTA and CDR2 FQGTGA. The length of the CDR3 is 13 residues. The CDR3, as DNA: TGTGCCAGCAGCTTATTCGCGGATGATACGCAGTATTTT. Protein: CASSLFADDTQYF.

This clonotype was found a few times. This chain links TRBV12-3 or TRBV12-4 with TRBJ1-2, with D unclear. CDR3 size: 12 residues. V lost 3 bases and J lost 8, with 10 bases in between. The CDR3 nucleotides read TGTGCCAGCAGTTTGGTAGGTTTGGGCTACACCTTC. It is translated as CASSLVGLGYTF.

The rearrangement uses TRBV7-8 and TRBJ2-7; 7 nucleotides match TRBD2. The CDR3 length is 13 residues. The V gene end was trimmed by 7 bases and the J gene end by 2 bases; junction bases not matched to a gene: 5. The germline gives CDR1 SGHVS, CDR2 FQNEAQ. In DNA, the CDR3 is TGTGCCAGCAAGTCAAGCGGGACCTACGAGCAGTACTTC. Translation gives CASKSSGTYEQYF.

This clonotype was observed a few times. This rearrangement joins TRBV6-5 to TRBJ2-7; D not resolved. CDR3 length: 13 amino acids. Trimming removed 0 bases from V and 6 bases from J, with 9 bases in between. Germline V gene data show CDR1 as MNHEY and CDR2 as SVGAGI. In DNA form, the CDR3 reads TGTGCCAGCAGTTACTCGAGAATGGGCGAGCAGTACTTC. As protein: CASSYSRMGEQYF.